This T cell receptor beta chain was documented in a study of T cell responses to AZD1222 COVID-19 vaccine. Study findings and constraints: Spike-specific TCR breadth rose after two AZD1222 doses, and depth rose as well. With dominance at 160-218 and 743-854, vaccine-associated CD4 TCRs spanned spike. Females outnumbered males among donors, who were mostly white British; clonal diversity was possibly underestimated.

TCRdb keeps only in-frame clones here, not all; method: immunoSEQ multiplex PCR. Of about 150,000 clones listed, about 87% are singletons. Only a few counts were recorded for this clone. Its antigen remains unidentified. The length of the CDR3 is 13 residues. V lost 6 bases and J lost 6, with 14 bases in between. Per the germline V gene, CDR1 is MDHEN and CDR2 is SYDVKM. The chain joins TRBV28 to TRBJ1-1; D might be TRBD1 (5 bases). The TCR originated in an adult in good health. The sample was peripheral blood, taken on day 0 of AZD1222 vaccination. The CDR3 is CASSPWVGAEAFF. In nucleotides, the CDR3 is TGTGCCAGCAGCCCGTGGGTGGGGGCTGAAGCTTTCTTT. Complete variable domain (other parts from reference TRBV28 and TRBJ1-1): DVKVTQSSRYLVKRTGEKVFLECVQDMDHENMFWYRQDPGLGLRLIYFSYDVKMKEKGDIPEGYSVSREKKERFSLILESASTNQTSMYLCASSPWVGAEAFFGQGTRLTVV.